Following are 32 T cell receptor beta chains from one sample sequenced in a study of vaccination and CD4 T cells after COVID-19. Treatment here: approximately 9-day PBMC culture with coronavirus spike peptide pools or control peptides (ViraFEST assay). The antigens of these receptors remain unknown. Sequenced with the Oncomine TCR Beta short-read assay was DNA taken from cultured CD4+ T cells. TCRdb reprocessed the PCR reads with MiXCR, giving one entry per CDR3 protein. Of around 13,000 distinct CDR3 sequences in the sample, around 21% were seen once. Sequencing was carried out using cultured CD4+ T cells from blood. The origin of the receptors is a human donor with COVID-19.

The chain joins TRBV2 to TRBJ2-7, with unresolved D. The CDR3 runs 11 residues. The V gene's germline CDR1 is SNHLY and CDR2 FYNNEI. V was trimmed by 3 bases and J by 6 bases, leaving 6 bases between them. The CDR3 loop reads CASSDGVEQYF. The DNA of the CDR3 is TGTGCCAGCAGTGATGGAGTCGAGCAGTACTTC.

The J gene is TRBJ1-1, the V gene TRBV3-1; tentative D call: TRBD1 (5 bases). Germline-derived CDR1 and CDR2 are LGHDT and YNNKEL (reference sequence). V was clipped by 4 bases and J by 0 bases, with 18 bases between them. The CDR3 sequence is 17 residues long. As DNA, the CDR3 is TGTGCCAGCAGCCCCGGTTATGGGGCTGGGTTGAACACTGAAGCTTTCTTT. Protein product: CASSPGYGAGLNTEAFF. Filled out from reference TRBV3-1 and TRBJ1-1, the complete variable domain reads DTAVSQTPKYLVTQMGNDKSIKCEQNLGHDTMYWYKQDSKKFLKIMFSYNNKELIINETVPNRFSPKSPDKAHLNLHINSLELGDSAVYFCASSPGYGAGLNTEAFFGQGTRLTVV.

In this sample, this clonotype turned up a few times. The V gene is TRBV19, the J gene TRBJ1-2; D call uncertain. The CDR3 length is 16 residues. CDR1 and CDR2 from the germline V gene are LNHDA and SQIVND (reference sequence). The V gene lost 6 bases and the J gene lost 2 bases, with 19 bases spanning the gap. This CDR3 reads CASRMGLTAPNYGYTF. Here the CDR3 DNA reads TGTGCCAGTAGGATGGGTCTCACAGCACCCAACTATGGCTACACCTTC.

This clonotype showed up just a few times. CDR3 bases: TGTGCCAGCAGCCTAGCGGGTCCCTTGGAGCAGTACTTC. Residues: CASSLAGPLEQYF. The chain couples TRBV27 to TRBJ2-7, with 8 bases that match TRBD2. The CDR3 loop spans 13 amino acids. V was clipped by 6 bases and J by 7 bases; unmatched bases: 8. Germline V CDR1 and CDR2: MNHEY, SMNVEV (reference sequence).

This clonotype has just a few counts. The genes are TRBV20-1 and TRBJ2-2, with D unresolved. CDR1 DFQATT and CDR2 SNEGSKA come from the germline V gene (reference sequence). Trimming shortened V by 0 bases and J by 0 bases, and 11 bases separated the two germline ends. This CDR3 has 16 residues. The CDR3 nucleotides read TGCAGTGCTAGAGATCCCGCAGCCCCGAACACCGGGGAGCTGTTTTTT. This translates into CSARDPAAPNTGELFF.

This clonotype was detected only a few times. The chain links TRBV7-9 to TRBJ2-7, with a possible D match to TRBD1 (6 bases). The CDR3 contains 16 residues. V dropped 5 bases and J dropped 4 bases, with 21 bases sitting between them. The V gene's germline CDR1 is SEHNR and CDR2 FQNEAQ (reference sequence). The CDR3 loop reads CASSPPFRTAVYEQYF. In DNA form, the CDR3 reads TGTGCCAGCAGCCCCCCCTTCAGGACAGCCGTTTACGAGCAGTACTTC.

Comment on this clonotype: This likely comes from a read error, as the CDR3 has no conserved phenylalanine or tryptophan at its end. The chain has TRBV10-3 and TRBJ1-5; 7 positions match TRBD1. The CDR3 contains 17 residues. The V gene end was trimmed by 3 bases and the J gene end by 6 bases; junction bases not matched to a gene: 14. The germline gives CDR1 ENHRY, CDR2 SYGVKD. The CDR3 bases are TGTGCCATCAGTGAACGGCCGGGACAGCTCCGTCCTCAGCCCCAGCATTCT. Translated: CAISERPGQLRPQPQHS.

This clonotype was detected a few times. The chain recombines TRBV5-1 with TRBJ1-2; D unclear. The CDR3 runs 15 residues. Germline CDR1 is SGHRS and CDR2 is YFSETQ. The germline V and J ends were trimmed by 1 base and 6 bases, with 16 bases remaining between them. The CDR3 sequence: CASSLYQQATDGYTF. CDR3 DNA: TGCGCCAGCAGCTTGTATCAACAAGCTACGGATGGCTACACCTTC.

This clonotype was found a few times. This chain uses TRBV2 with TRBJ2-7; D is possibly TRBD1 (6 bases). There are 12 residues in the CDR3. Trimming cost V 3 bases and J 6 bases, with 9 bases left between them. Germline CDR1 and CDR2: SNHLY and FYNNEI. CDR3 protein: CASSEQGFEQYF. The CDR3 coding sequence is TGTGCCAGCAGTGAGCAGGGGTTCGAGCAGTACTTC.

This clonotype has a handful of counts. This sequence joins TRBV6-5 and TRBJ1-2; D is unresolved. This CDR3 has 16 residues. V lost 2 bases and J lost 1, with 14 bases in between. Germline lookup yields CDR1 MNHEY and CDR2 SVGAGI. The DNA for the CDR3 is TGTGCCAGCAGTTACCCCTTCTCGGAATTTAACTATGGCTACACCTTC. It yields the protein CASSYPFSEFNYGYTF.

The chain recombines TRBV6-2 or TRBV6-3 with TRBJ2-7, with D tentatively TRBD1 (5 bases). V lost 7 bases to trimming and J lost 0 bases, with 13 bases between them. The CDR3 runs 14 residues. The germline gives CDR1 MNHEY, CDR2 SVGEGT. The CDR3 region is CASTETAISYEQYF. CDR3 DNA: TGTGCCAGCACCGAGACAGCTATCTCCTACGAGCAGTACTTC.

This chain joins TRBV6-2 or TRBV6-3 and TRBJ2-7; the match to TRBD1 covers 8 bases. The germline CDR1 and CDR2 sequences are MNHEY and SVGEGT. The V gene end was trimmed by 2 bases and the J gene end by 5 bases; junction bases not matched to a gene: 11. The CDR3 extends over 16 amino acids. The CDR3 DNA reads TGTGCCAGCAGTTACACACTCCGACAGGGGCCCGACGAGCAGTACTTC. Its protein is CASSYTLRQGPDEQYF.

This clonotype has just one count. The germline gene is not matched at one end of the junction; a read error may be the cause. V and J are TRBV7-7 and TRBJ2-2; 7 nucleotides match TRBD1. This CDR3 is 14 amino acids long. CDR1 and CDR2 from the germline V gene are SSHAT and FNYEAQ (reference sequence). CDR3 nucleotides: TGTGCTAGCAGCCGAGACAGGGACACCGGGGAGCTGTTTTTT. It encodes CASSRDRDTGELFF.

Worth noting for this clonotype: A junction boundary mismatches the germline segment, possibly from a read error. The CDR3 loop is CASSIPLGGGRGIQCF. CDR3 nucleotides: TGTGCCAGTAGTATACCCCTCGGCGGGGGACGGGGGATTCAGTGCTTC. The J gene is TRBJ2-4, the V gene TRBV19, with 7 nucleotides matching TRBD2. This CDR3 comprises 16 residues. Germline V lookup: CDR1 LNHDA, CDR2 SQIVND (reference sequence).

As DNA, the CDR3 is TGTGCCAGCAGCACGGGACAGAGGGAAACTGAAGCTTTCTTT. This encodes CASSTGQRETEAFF. V is TRBV5-4 and J is TRBJ1-1; 7 positions match TRBD1. CDR1 is SGHNT and CDR2 is YYREEE in the germline V gene (reference sequence). V lost 4 bases, J lost 5 bases, and 8 bases stayed unmatched. The CDR3 totals 14 residues. The complete variable domain, with remaining parts taken from reference TRBV5-4 and TRBJ1-1, reads ETGVTQSPTHLIKTRGQQVTLRCSSQSGHNTVSWYQQALGQGPQFIFQYYREEENGRGNFPPRFSGLQFPNYSSELNVNALELDDSALYLCASSTGQRETEAFFGQGTRLTVV.

CDR3 residues: CASSPGGTQETQYF. The CDR3 DNA sequence: TGCGCCAGCAGCCCGGGTGGGACCCAAGAGACCCAGTACTTC. This chain joins TRBV5-1 and TRBJ2-5; D is possibly TRBD1 or TRBD2 (5 bases each). This CDR3 comprises 14 residues. Germline CDR1 is SGHRS and CDR2 is YFSETQ. The ends were cut back, 4 bases at V and 1 base at J, with 11 bases in the middle.

The V call is TRBV5-4, the J call TRBJ2-5; D is perhaps TRBD1 or TRBD2 (5 bases each). This CDR3 has 16 amino acids. The V and J ends lost 4 bases and 2 bases respectively, with 18 bases between them. Germline loops: CDR1 SGHNT, CDR2 YYREEE (reference sequence). CDR3 sequence (DNA): TGTGCCAGCAGCGCGACCGGGACGAGGAAACAAGAGACCCAGTACTTC. This sequence encodes CASSATGTRKQETQYF.

The rearrangement uses TRBV6-5 and TRBJ1-6; D ambiguous. The V end was cut by 4 bases, the J end by 5 bases, with 12 bases between. In germline, CDR1 is MNHEY, CDR2 SVGAGI. The CDR3 covers 15 residues. The CDR3 region is CASSFTWPHNSPLHF. CDR3 DNA sequence: TGTGCCAGCAGTTTCACATGGCCCCATAATTCACCCCTCCACTTT.

V and J are TRBV28 and TRBJ2-1; 8 nucleotides line up with TRBD2. CDR3 size: 14 residues. Per germline, CDR1 MDHEN and CDR2 SYDVKM. V shed 5 bases, J shed 9 bases, and the junction held 9 bases outside the gene matches. As DNA, the CDR3 is TGTGCCAGCAGTACGCCGGGGGGGGGCGCTGAGCAGTTCTTC. This gives the protein CASSTPGGGAEQFF.

This chain connects TRBV12-3 or TRBV12-4 to TRBJ2-1; tentatively, D is TRBD1 or TRBD2 (5 bases each). V shed 6 bases and J shed 6 bases, with 21 bases lying between them. The CDR3 contains 16 residues. The chain's CDR3 is CASSPSDGTAGNEQFF. Written as DNA, the CDR3 is TGTGCCAGCAGCCCCTCGGACGGGACGGCGGGCAATGAGCAGTTCTTC.

This clonotype was seen only a few times. J is TRBJ1-2 and V is TRBV30; D remains ambiguous. V lost 2 bases and J 7 bases, leaving 5 bases between the germline ends. The CDR3 runs to 10 residues. Germline assignment: CDR1 GTSNPN and CDR2 SVGIG (reference sequence). The CDR3 DNA reads as TGTGCCTGGAGTCTTCTTGGCTACACCTTC. Translating it yields CAWSLLGYTF.

The rearrangement joins TRBV5-1 to TRBJ2-7; tentatively, D is TRBD1 (6 bases). The CDR3 runs 17 residues. Germline assignment: CDR1 SGHRS and CDR2 YFSETQ. Trimming cost V 0 bases and J 0 bases, with 16 bases left between them. CDR3: CASSLGAGQRSSYEQYF. In DNA form, the CDR3 reads TGCGCCAGCAGCTTGGGGGCCGGACAGAGGAGCTCCTACGAGCAGTACTTC.

The chain carries TRBV5-4 and TRBJ2-5; the D gene is possibly TRBD1 (6 bases). Trimming stripped 4 bases from V and 2 bases from J, with 15 bases between. Germline CDR1 is SGHNT and CDR2 is YYREEE (reference sequence). The CDR3 is 15 residues long. The CDR3 loop is CASSITGRGQETQYF. The CDR3 DNA is TGTGCCAGCAGCATTACAGGTAGGGGGCAAGAGACCCAGTACTTC.

This rearrangement joins TRBV11-2 to TRBJ1-3; possibly TRBD1 for D (5 bases). The CDR3 runs 14 residues. Germline V CDR1 and CDR2: SGHAT, FQNNGV. V lost 5 bases, J lost 0 bases, and 8 bases lay in between. Here the CDR3 reads CASSGARSGNTIYF. Here the CDR3 DNA reads TGTGCCAGCAGCGGGGCCCGCTCTGGAAACACCATATATTTT.

V usage is TRBV11-3 and J usage is TRBJ2-5, with 11 bases identical to TRBD2. V lost 6 bases to trimming and J lost 0 bases; unmatched junction nucleotides: 9. In germline, CDR1 is SGHNT, CDR2 YENEEA. This CDR3 comprises 17 residues. The DNA for the CDR3 is TGTGCCAGCAGTTTTCTAGCGGGGGGTCCCCACCAAGAGACCCAGTACTTC. Protein sequence: CASSFLAGGPHQETQYF.

This clonotype was detected only a few times. The chain carries TRBV19 and TRBJ1-5; perhaps TRBD1 as D (5 bases). The CDR3 sequence is 14 residues long. Germline values: CDR1 LNHDA, CDR2 SQIVND (reference sequence). The ends were cut back, 2 bases at V and 5 bases at J, with 10 bases in the middle. CDR3 sequence (DNA): TGTGCCAGTAGTATACAGGGATTTTATCAGCCCCAGCATTTT. Its translation is CASSIQGFYQPQHF.

This sequence joins TRBV11-2 and TRBJ1-6; 7 positions match TRBD1. Losses at the gene ends were 1 base for V and 8 bases for J; bases not matched to a gene: 5. The CDR3 runs to 15 residues. Germline V lookup: CDR1 SGHAT, CDR2 FQNNGV. Here the CDR3 DNA reads TGTGCCAGCAGCTTAGGTAGGACAGGCCATTCACCCCTCCACTTT. Translation gives CASSLGRTGHSPLHF.

This clonotype is categorized as medium-sized. This rearrangement joins TRBV15 to TRBJ1-2, with 8 bases matching TRBD1. The J segment lost 4 bases and the V segment lost 9 bases, leaving 10 bases of the junction unmatched. The CDR3 runs to 14 residues. The germline CDR1 and CDR2 sequences are LNHNV and YYDKDF (reference sequence). CDR3: CATTQGAISYGYTF. DNA for the CDR3: TGTGCCACTACTCAGGGGGCAATTTCCTATGGCTACACCTTC.

The V and J genes are TRBV27 and TRBJ2-7; TRBD1 matches at 9 bases. The CDR3 is 15 residues long. Trimming cost V 8 bases and J 5 bases; bases outside gene matches: 13. The germline V gene encodes CDR1 MNHEY and CDR2 SMNVEV (reference sequence). The DNA for the CDR3 is TGTGCCAGCGCCCCTCCGGGACAGGGTCCCCACGAGCAGTACTTC. Translation: CASAPPGQGPHEQYF.

This chain connects TRBV7-9 to TRBJ2-1; D remains unclear. The CDR3 runs to 13 residues. Germline CDR1 SEHNR, CDR2 FQNEAQ (reference sequence). Trimming took off 11 bases at V and 7 bases at J, with 18 bases between the two ends. CDR3: CAPKGQLLNEQFF. CDR3 DNA sequence: TGTGCCCCTAAGGGCCAATTACTGAATGAGCAGTTCTTC.

The chain links TRBV5-6 to TRBJ2-5; 9 bases match TRBD2. V was pared by 0 bases and J by 1 base, with 1 base of the junction left unmatched. The CDR3 is 15 residues long. Per germline, CDR1 SGHDT and CDR2 YYEEEE. Here the CDR3 reads CASSLVAGVQETQYF. The CDR3 region has the DNA TGTGCCAGCAGCTTGGTAGCGGGGGTCCAAGAGACCCAGTACTTC.

This clonotype was seen a handful of times. V gene TRBV20-1 combines with J gene TRBJ2-2; 10 bases fit TRBD2. V was clipped by 6 bases and J by 2 bases; unmatched bases: 3. Germline V lookup: CDR1 DFQATT, CDR2 SNEGSKA (reference sequence). The CDR3 covers 14 residues. The CDR3 protein is CSALAGVNTGELFF. The CDR3 bases are TGCAGTGCCCTAGCGGGGGTTAACACCGGGGAGCTGTTTTTT.